Sequencing of this T cell receptor (beta chain) was carried out in a study of OX40 agonist ivuxolimab in advanced cancers. TCRdb keeps only in-frame clones here, not all; method: immunoSEQ multiplex PCR. The repertoire includes fewer than 90,000 clones, around nine tenths of them detected once, and around 2.3% sits in the top ten. This CDR3 spans 14 amino acids. Trimming at V came to 7 bases and at J to 2 bases, leaving 6 bases not matched to a gene. Germline V lookup: CDR1 MDHEN, CDR2 SYDVKM. The sequence was obtained from an adult with an advanced solid tumor such as melanoma, head and neck, liver or kidney cancer. The chain recombines TRBV28 with TRBJ2-7; the match to TRBD2 covers 9 bases. The starting material was CD4+ or CD8+ T cells sorted from blood, obtained in a trial of the OX40 agonist ivuxolimab. CDR3 protein: CASTPASGTYEQYF. The CDR3 nucleotides are TGTGCCAGCACCCCGGCTAGCGGGACCTACGAGCAGTACTTC.